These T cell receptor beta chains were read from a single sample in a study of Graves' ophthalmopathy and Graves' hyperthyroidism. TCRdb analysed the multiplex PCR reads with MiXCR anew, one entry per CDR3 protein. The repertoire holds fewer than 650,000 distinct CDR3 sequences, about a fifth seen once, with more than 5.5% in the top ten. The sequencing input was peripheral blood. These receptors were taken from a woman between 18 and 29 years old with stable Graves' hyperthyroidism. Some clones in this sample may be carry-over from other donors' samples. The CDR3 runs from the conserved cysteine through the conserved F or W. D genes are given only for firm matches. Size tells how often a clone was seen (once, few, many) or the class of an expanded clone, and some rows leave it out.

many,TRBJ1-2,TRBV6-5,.,CASSYSGSYTF,TGTGCCAGCAGTTACTCAGGGAGCTACACCTTC
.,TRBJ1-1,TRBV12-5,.,CASAYGGGNTEAFF,TGTGCTAGTGCCTACGGGGGGGGGAACACTGAAGCTTTCTTT
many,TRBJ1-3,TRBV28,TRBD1,CASMTGGNSPGNTIYF,TGTGCCAGCATGACAGGGGGCAACAGTCCTGGAAACACCATATATTTT
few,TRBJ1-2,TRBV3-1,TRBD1,CASSQDPRGPLIGYGYTF,TGTGCCAGCAGCCAAGACCCCAGGGGGCCGCTGATCGGCTATGGCTACACCTTC
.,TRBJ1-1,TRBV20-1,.,CSADQGPTEAFF,TGCAGTGCTGACCAGGGGCCGACTGAAGCTTTCTTT
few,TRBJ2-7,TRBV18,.,CASSLDAFTYEQYF,TGTGCCAGCTCACTTGACGCTTTTACCTACGAGCAGTACTTC
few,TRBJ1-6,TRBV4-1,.,CASSQGDGSSPLHF,TGCGCCAGCAGCCAAGGTGACGGTTCTTCACCCCTCCACTTT
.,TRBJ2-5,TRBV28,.,CASSLSEGGRFETQYF,TGTGCCAGCAGTTTGAGCGAGGGGGGCCGGTTTGAGACCCAGTACTTC
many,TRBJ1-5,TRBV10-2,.,CASSELGGYSNQPQHF,TGCGCCAGCAGTGAGTTAGGAGGGTATAGCAATCAGCCCCAGCATTTT
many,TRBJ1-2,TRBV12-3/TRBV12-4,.,CASSLGWGTIYGYTF,TGTGCCAGCAGTTTAGGTTGGGGGACTATCTATGGCTACACCTTC
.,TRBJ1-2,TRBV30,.,CAWSLQGDYGYTF,TGTGCCTGGAGTTTGCAGGGCGACTATGGCTACACCTTC
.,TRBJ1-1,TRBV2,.,CASSDIGANTEAFF,TGTGCCAGCAGTGATATCGGGGCGAACACTGAAGCTTTCTTT
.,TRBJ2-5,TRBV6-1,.,CASSEGRVRRETQYF,TGTGCCAGCAGTGAAGGCAGGGTTCGGCGAGAGACCCAGTACTTC
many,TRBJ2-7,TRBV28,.,CASSLSNYEQYF,TGTGCCAGCAGTTTATCTAATTACGAGCAGTACTTC
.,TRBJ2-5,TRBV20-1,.,CSARDHMGARSSIQETQYF,TGCAGTGCTAGAGATCACATGGGGGCCCGCAGTTCAATCCAAGAGACCCAGTACTTC
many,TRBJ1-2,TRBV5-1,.,CASSLRGENYGYTF,TGCGCCAGCAGCTTACGGGGGGAAAACTATGGCTACACCTTC
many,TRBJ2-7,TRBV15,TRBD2,CATSRAPGGPIEQYF,TGTGCCACCAGCAGGGCACCGGGAGGGCCAATCGAGCAGTACTTC
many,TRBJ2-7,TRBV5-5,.,CASSLEGARYEQYF,TGTGCCAGCAGCTTGGAAGGGGCCCGCTACGAGCAGTACTTC
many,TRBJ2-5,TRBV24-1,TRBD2,CATSDLSSGDEETQYF,TGTGCCACCAGTGATTTGAGTAGCGGGGACGAGGAGACCCAGTACTTC
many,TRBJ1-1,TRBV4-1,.,CASSQVLSTEAFF,TGCGCCAGCAGCCAAGTCTTGTCCACTGAAGCTTTCTTT
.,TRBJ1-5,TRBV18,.,CASSPPGRGGNQPQHF,TGTGCCAGCTCACCACCGGGAAGGGGTGGCAATCAGCCCCAGCATTTT
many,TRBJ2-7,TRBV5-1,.,CASSLGVGTPYEQYF,TGCGCCAGCAGCTTGGGGGTAGGGACCCCCTACGAGCAGTACTTC
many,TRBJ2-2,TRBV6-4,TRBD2,CASMTSGGAGTGELFF,TGTGCCAGCATGACTAGCGGGGGGGCCGGCACCGGGGAGCTGTTTTTT
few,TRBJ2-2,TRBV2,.,CASKGNRNTGELFF,TGTGCCAGCAAGGGTAACCGGAACACCGGGGAGCTGTTTTTT
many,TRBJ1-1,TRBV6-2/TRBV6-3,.,CASTESGRTEAFF,TGTGCCAGCACCGAATCTGGGAGGACTGAAGCTTTCTTT
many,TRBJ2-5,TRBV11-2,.,CASSLGHRLETQYF,TGTGCCAGCAGCTTAGGACACCGCTTGGAGACCCAGTACTTC
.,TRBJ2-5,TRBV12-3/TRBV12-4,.,CASSPMTPQGRETQYF,TGTGCCAGCAGCCCGATGACCCCACAGGGGAGGGAGACCCAGTACTTC
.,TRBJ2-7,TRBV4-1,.,CASSQDSTVVYEQYF,TGCGCCAGCAGCCAAGATTCGACGGTAGTCTACGAGCAGTACTTC
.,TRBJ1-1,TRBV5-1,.,CAISSDGPNTEAFF,TGCGCCATCAGCTCTGACGGGCCGAACACTGAAGCTTTCTTT
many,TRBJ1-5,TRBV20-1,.,CSARTGAGNQPQHF,TGCAGTGCTAGAACCGGGGCCGGCAATCAGCCCCAGCATTTT
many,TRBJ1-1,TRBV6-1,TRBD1,CASSPPAGGNTEAFF,TGTGCCAGCAGCCCTCCGGCAGGGGGCAACACTGAAGCTTTCTTT
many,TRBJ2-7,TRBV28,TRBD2,CASSSSGLEQYF,TGTGCCAGCAGTTCTAGCGGCCTCGAGCAGTACTTC
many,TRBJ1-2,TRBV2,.,CASSDGSSYGYTF,TGTGCCAGCAGTGACGGATCCTCATATGGCTACACCTTC
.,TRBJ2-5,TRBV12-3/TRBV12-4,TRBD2,CASIKGTSGGTQYF,TGTGCCAGCATTAAAGGGACTAGCGGGGGGACCCAGTACTTC
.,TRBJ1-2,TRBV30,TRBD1,CAWRTTGGVYGYTF,TGTGCCTGGAGAACGACAGGGGGCGTATATGGCTACACCTTC
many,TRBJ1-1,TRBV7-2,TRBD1,CASSSQGAGTEAFF,TGTGCCAGCAGCTCCCAGGGGGCTGGGACTGAAGCTTTCTTT
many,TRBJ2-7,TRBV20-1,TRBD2,CSAPTGTRGYEQYF,TGCAGTGCCCCGACCGGGACTAGGGGCTACGAGCAGTACTTC
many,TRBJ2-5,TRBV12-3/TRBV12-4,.,CASSYRLGTQYF,TGTGCCAGCAGCTACAGGCTTGGGACCCAGTACTTC
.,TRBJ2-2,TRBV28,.,CASSSGDSTDWLFF,TGTGCCAGCAGCAGCGGAGATTCTACGGACTGGCTGTTTTTT
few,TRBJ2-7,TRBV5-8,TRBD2,CASSSPGAGGGYEQYF,TGTGCCAGCAGCTCGCCGGGAGCGGGAGGGGGGTACGAGCAGTACTTC
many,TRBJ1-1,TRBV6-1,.,CASSEGGDMNTEAFF,TGTGCCAGCAGCGAGGGGGGGGACATGAACACTGAAGCTTTCTTT
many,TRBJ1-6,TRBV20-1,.,CSAPNRDRDSPLHF,TGCAGTGCCCCAAACAGGGATCGTGATTCACCCCTCCACTTT
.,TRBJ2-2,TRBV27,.,CASSPPRDHTGELFF,TGTGCCAGCAGTCCCCCCCGGGACCACACCGGGGAGCTGTTTTTT
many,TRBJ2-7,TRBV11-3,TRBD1,CASSSSQRTGRYEQYF,TGTGCCAGCAGCTCCAGCCAGCGGACAGGCCGGTACGAGCAGTACTTC
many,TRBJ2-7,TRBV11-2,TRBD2,CASSLDGAAGGFYEQYF,TGTGCCAGCAGCTTAGATGGGGCAGCGGGAGGTTTCTACGAGCAGTACTTC
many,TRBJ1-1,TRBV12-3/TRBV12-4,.,CASSLGGPGVVTEAFF,TGTGCCAGCAGTTTAGGCGGTCCGGGAGTTGTAACTGAAGCTTTCTTT
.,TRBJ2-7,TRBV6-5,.,CASSYSPAPREQYF,TGTGCCAGCAGTTACTCCCCAGCGCCCCGGGAGCAGTACTTC
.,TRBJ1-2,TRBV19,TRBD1,CASSQGAYNYGYTF,TGTGCCAGTTCCCAGGGGGCCTATAACTATGGCTACACCTTC
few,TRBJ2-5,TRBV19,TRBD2,CASSSGTSGRYGETQYF,TGTGCCAGTAGCTCCGGGACTAGCGGGAGATACGGGGAGACCCAGTACTTC
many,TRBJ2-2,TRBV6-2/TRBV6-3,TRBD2,CASSSSPGLASNTGELFF,TGTGCCAGCAGTTCATCTCCCGGACTAGCGTCGAACACCGGGGAGCTGTTTTTT
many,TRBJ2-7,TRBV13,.,CASSPPGAPYEQYF,TGTGCCAGCAGCCCACCAGGGGCCCCCTACGAGCAGTACTTC
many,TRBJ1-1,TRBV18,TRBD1,CASSGTGVADTEAFF,TGTGCCAGCTCAGGGACAGGGGTGGCGGACACTGAAGCTTTCTTT
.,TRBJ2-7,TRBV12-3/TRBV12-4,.,CASTGQSSYEQYF,TGTGCCAGCACAGGACAGAGCTCCTACGAGCAGTACTTC
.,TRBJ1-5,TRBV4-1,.,CASSQDWGGTPRAQHF,TGCGCCAGCAGCCAAGATTGGGGGGGGACCCCCCGGGCCCAGCATTTT
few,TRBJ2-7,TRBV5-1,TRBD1,CASSLFGTEFYEQYF,TGCGCCAGCAGCTTGTTCGGGACAGAGTTCTACGAGCAGTACTTC
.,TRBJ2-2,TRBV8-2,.,CGSCYLAGELFF,TGTGGCAGCTGTTACCTGGCCGGGGAGCTGTTTTTT